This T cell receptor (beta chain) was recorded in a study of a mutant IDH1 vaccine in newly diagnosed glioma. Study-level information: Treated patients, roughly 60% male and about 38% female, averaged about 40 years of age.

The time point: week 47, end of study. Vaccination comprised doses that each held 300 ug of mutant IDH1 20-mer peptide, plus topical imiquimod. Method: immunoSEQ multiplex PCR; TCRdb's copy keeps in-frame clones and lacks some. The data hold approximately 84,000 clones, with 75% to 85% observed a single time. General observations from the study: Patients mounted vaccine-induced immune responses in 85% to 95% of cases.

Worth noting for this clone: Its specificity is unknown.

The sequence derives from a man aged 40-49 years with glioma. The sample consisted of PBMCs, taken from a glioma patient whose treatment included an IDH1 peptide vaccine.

CDR3 DNA sequence: TGTGCCAGCAGCCTAAGCGGGGGGACCGGCTCCAATGAGCAGTTCTTC. It translates to CASSLSGGTGSNEQFF. The chain has TRBV4-2 and TRBJ2-1, with 9 bases aligning to TRBD2. CDR3 length: 16 amino acids. Germline CDR1 reads LGHNA; CDR2 reads YNFKEQ. With 4 bases clipped from V and 6 bases from J, the junction kept 10 bases outside the gene matches.